The clone carrying this T cell receptor (beta chain) was found many times. TCRdb re-called the 5' RACE reads through MiXCR, storing one row per CDR3 protein. Of about 95,000 distinct CDR3 sequences in the sample, 3.5% were seen once. These data are taken from a study of neurological immune-mediated disorders. Germline CDR1 DFQATT, CDR2 SNEGSKA (reference sequence). The CDR3 has 12 residues. Trimming left V 2 bases short and J 4 bases short, with 8 bases between. The specimen was PBMCs. This sequence joins TRBV20-1 and TRBJ1-1; D is unclear. This receptor was obtained from a woman younger than 35 with multiple sclerosis. CDR3 coding DNA: TGCAGTGCTAGACAGGTCGGCACTGAAGCTTTCTTT. Protein: CSARQVGTEAFF.